A selection of T cell receptor beta chains follows, all from one sample in a study of technical replicates of blood from a few donors. Profiling relied on immunoSEQ multiplex PCR, and the TCRdb table lists in-frame clones only, not all of them. This table holds 80,000 or so clones, less than 99% found once. Input material: T cells isolated from PBMCs. These receptor sequences come from a human donor in good health. CDR3s include the opening cysteine and the closing phenylalanine or tryptophan. Fields, in order: CDR3 protein, J gene, V gene.

CASTVGANTGELFF | TRBJ2-2 | TRBV2
CASSLWDRSYEQYF | TRBJ2-7 | TRBV11-3
CASSQIGRGEEKLFF | TRBJ1-4 | TRBV4-1
CASSTTGSNQPQHF | TRBJ1-5 | TRBV6-1
CASSSRGLTDTQYF | TRBJ2-3 | TRBV11-2
CATRGSSYNEQFF | TRBJ2-1 | TRBV6-1
CASSVGPLSNQPQHF | TRBJ1-5 | TRBV9
CASSLTTRGLYEQYF | TRBJ2-7 | TRBV5-6
CASSWDRGQNTGELFF | TRBJ2-2 | TRBV4-3
CAAMSTSGSSNEQFF | TRBJ2-1 | TRBV30
CSVEDQIRADTF | TRBJ1-2 | TRBV29-1
CASSLASSNTQYF | TRBJ2-3 | TRBV7-3
CASSLTGTGLHTEAFF | TRBJ1-1 | TRBV19
CAWSVAGNYGYTF | TRBJ1-2 | TRBV30
CASSYSGQGYNEQFF | TRBJ2-1 | TRBV6-5
CASSPRLAGGPGEQFF | TRBJ2-1 | TRBV7-2
CASSLRGSEPQHF | TRBJ1-5 | TRBV5-8
CAISESRYQGHGYTF | TRBJ1-2 | TRBV10-3
CAITGLAGGNEQFF | TRBJ2-1 | TRBV10-3
CASSFRLQGARYGGYTF | TRBJ1-2 | TRBV27
CASSQVPQQNYEQYF | TRBJ2-7 | TRBV4-2
CASSKTSGTLNTGELFF | TRBJ2-2 | TRBV2
CASAGGAKGGYTF | TRBJ1-2 | TRBV9
CAWREVREAFF | TRBJ1-1 | TRBV30
CASYRDYSNQPQHF | TRBJ1-5 | TRBV6-1
CASSFQTGFQETQYF | TRBJ2-5 | TRBV28
CASSLGGAHNEQFF | TRBJ2-1 | TRBV27
CASSLDRVRGGYTF | TRBJ1-2 | TRBV7-2
CATGQGFEAFF | TRBJ1-1 | TRBV6-5
CSVEDLSQGFYEQFF | TRBJ2-1 | TRBV29-1
CASSFRVEDQPQHF | TRBJ1-5 | TRBV27
CASSPPNRGIGNEKLFF | TRBJ1-4 | TRBV18
CASSQEGGTVYEQYF | TRBJ2-7 | TRBV4-2
CASSQDNSYREQFF | TRBJ2-1 | TRBV4-2
CASSLGAVSYEQYF | TRBJ2-7 | TRBV7-8
CASSFRDPDTQYF | TRBJ2-3 | TRBV11-3
CAWRYNSRSYEQYF | TRBJ2-7 | TRBV30
CASSGLAGGGEQYF | TRBJ2-7 | TRBV5-1
CASSLAVWELRLDTQYF | TRBJ2-3 | TRBV7-6
CASSLIDRLAGAYYYEQYF | TRBJ2-7 | TRBV11-2
CASSVVGGVGGYTF | TRBJ1-2 | TRBV9
CATKTHRDTDEKLFF | TRBJ1-4 | TRBV6-5
CASSLYGGLAGALYGQYF | TRBJ2-3 | TRBV11-3
CASSFGQLNTEAFF | TRBJ1-1 | TRBV11-2
CAIRGERWETQYF | TRBJ2-5 | TRBV10-3
CASSQRQGSEQFF | TRBJ2-1 | TRBV4-2
CASSFLGSGSTDTQYF | TRBJ2-3 | TRBV27
CASSEAGIDQPQHF | TRBJ1-5 | TRBV6-1
CASTRLAGAFYNEQFF | TRBJ2-1 | TRBV19
CASSAGAFF | TRBJ1-1 | TRBV23-1
CASSSIGATTDTQYF | TRBJ2-3 | TRBV7-3
CASSVTGGGEKLFF | TRBJ1-4 | TRBV9
CASSLAGGQGVEQFF | TRBJ2-1 | TRBV5-1
CARGGNEQFF | TRBJ2-1 | TRBV2
CASSASSTGRSGANVLTF | TRBJ2-6 | TRBV9
CAADSANYGYTF | TRBJ1-2 | TRBV10-1
CSVERSQVTEAFF | TRBJ1-1 | TRBV29-1
CASSLQGVPNTEAFF | TRBJ1-1 | TRBV7-3
CAIRAGDREDGNTIYF | TRBJ1-3 | TRBV10-3